This entry lists 25 T cell receptor beta chains sequenced from one sample in a study of shared clonotypes between healthy human individuals. The assay was immunoSEQ multiplex PCR, and TCRdb's table has in-frame clones only and misses some. Of 2 million to 3 million clones in the sample, roughly 93% were seen once. Sequencing was performed on naive CD4+ T cells from PBMCs. Documented subset: CD45RA+ positively selected. These receptors came from a man younger than 30 in good health. Some clones in this sample may be carry-over from other donors' samples.

The gene calls are TRBV2 and TRBJ2-2; 7 bases agree with TRBD2. Germline V lookup: CDR1 SNHLY, CDR2 FYNNEI. The CDR3 spans 14 residues. With V trimmed by 6 bases and J by 6 bases, 7 bases remained unmatched. CDR3 DNA: TGTGCCAGCAGCCTTATCGGACTAGCCGGGGAGCTGTTTTTT. Encoded protein: CASSLIGLAGELFF.

J is TRBJ1-4 and V is TRBV6-5; D is perhaps TRBD1 (5 bases). Per germline, CDR1 MNHEY and CDR2 SVGAGI. There are 15 residues in the CDR3. V dropped 0 bases and J dropped 6 bases, with 11 bases sitting between them. The DNA of the CDR3 is TGTGCCAGCAGTTACTCGAGGGGTATCGATGAAAAACTGTTTTTT. It specifies CASSYSRGIDEKLFF.

The V and J genes are TRBV10-3 and TRBJ1-5; 8 nucleotides agree with TRBD1. CDR1 ENHRY and CDR2 SYGVKD come from the germline V gene. CDR3 size: 15 residues. V gave up 3 bases and J gave up 7 bases; unmatched junction bases: 8. CDR3 nucleotides: TGTGCCATCAGTGATCCAGGACAGGGCCCGCAGCCCCAGCATTTT. It is translated as CAISDPGQGPQPQHF.

The genes are TRBV28 and TRBJ2-5; tentative D call: TRBD1 (5 bases). Between the trimmed V and J ends, which lost 10 bases and 2 bases, there was a span of 11 bases. This CDR3 has 12 residues. Germline V gives CDR1 MDHEN, CDR2 SYDVKM. Written as DNA, the CDR3 is TGTGCCACCCACCAGGGTCAAGAGACCCAGTACTTC. It is translated as CATHQGQETQYF.

The chain has TRBV5-1 and TRBJ1-2, with D possibly TRBD1 on 5 matching bases. This CDR3 contains 13 residues. The germline gives CDR1 SGHRS, CDR2 YFSETQ. V lost 0 bases and J 6 bases, leaving 9 bases between the germline ends. This CDR3 reads CASSLEGPNGYTF. CDR3 DNA sequence: TGCGCCAGCAGCTTGGAGGGGCCGAATGGCTACACCTTC.

This CDR3 is CASSAGLAGVTGELFF. The CDR3 DNA reads as TGTGCCAGCAGCGCGGGACTAGCGGGAGTGACCGGGGAGCTGTTTTTT. The chain carries TRBV7-3 and TRBJ2-2; 14 bases agree with TRBD2. The CDR3 has 16 residues. Germline lookup yields CDR1 SGHTA and CDR2 FQGTGA. Trimming took 5 bases from V and 5 from J; bases not matched to a gene: 4.

This clone has only one observation. Other DNA sequences within the sample encode an identical CDR3. This chain uses TRBV2 with TRBJ1-5; 8 positions match TRBD1. CDR1 and CDR2 from the germline V gene are SNHLY and FYNNEI. J lost 4 bases, V lost 6 bases, and 5 bases had no gene match. The CDR3 covers 14 residues. The CDR3 sequence is CASRAGQGNQPQHF. The CDR3 DNA follows: TGTGCCAGCAGAGCCGGACAGGGTAATCAGCCCCAGCATTTT.

The chain employs TRBV19 and TRBJ2-3, with TRBD1 matching 9 bases. V lost 3 bases to trimming and J lost 6 bases; unmatched junction nucleotides: 7. Looked up from germline, CDR1 is LNHDA and CDR2 is SQIVND (reference sequence). This CDR3 region has 15 residues. The DNA of the CDR3 is TGTGCCAGTAGTATCGCCAGGACAGGGGTTGATACGCAGTATTTT. Translating it yields CASSIARTGVDTQYF.

The rearrangement links TRBV2 to TRBJ1-2, with no clear D. Trimming took 3 bases from V and 6 from J, leaving 14 bases between them. The CDR3 is made up of 14 amino acids. In germline, CDR1 is SNHLY, CDR2 FYNNEI. CDR3 protein: CASSDLGITHGYTF. The CDR3 DNA reads TGTGCCAGCAGTGATTTAGGGATAACCCATGGCTACACCTTC.

Details on this clone: This sample also contains other DNA sequences that code for the same CDR3. The chain employs TRBV19 and TRBJ2-5; unclear D gene. Germline assignment: CDR1 LNHDA and CDR2 SQIVND (reference sequence). V lost 4 bases, J lost 5 bases, and 5 bases lay in between. This CDR3 is built from 11 residues. The CDR3, as DNA: TGTGCCAGTAGTACGAGGGAGACCCAGTACTTC. Amino acids: CASSTRETQYF.

The V gene is TRBV6-1, the J gene TRBJ2-5; 12 bases line up with TRBD1. V lost 2 bases, J lost 4 bases, and 5 bases stayed unmatched. The CDR3 has 16 amino acids. Germline CDR1 MNHNS, CDR2 SASEGT. The CDR3 reads CASSEWDRGRGETQYF. In nucleotides, the CDR3 is TGTGCCAGCAGTGAATGGGACAGGGGGCGCGGAGAGACCCAGTACTTC.

Concerning this clone itself: The sample carries other DNA sequences with the same CDR3. The chain joins TRBV28 to TRBJ2-3; possible D gene TRBD2, 6 bases. CDR3 length: 14 amino acids. The germline gives CDR1 MDHEN, CDR2 SYDVKM. Trimming pared 5 bases from V and 0 bases from J, leaving 9 bases between. CDR3 DNA sequence: TGTGCCAGCAGTCGGGCGGGAAGCACAGATACGCAGTATTTT. Its translation: CASSRAGSTDTQYF.

The CDR3 protein is CASSRTSGKTEQFF. The DNA for the CDR3 is TGTGCCAGCAGCCGGACTAGCGGGAAGACTGAGCAGTTCTTC. The chain employs TRBV11-1 and TRBJ2-1; 12 bases match TRBD2. Trimming removed 5 bases from V and 9 bases from J; junction bases left unmatched: 5. Per germline, CDR1 SGHAT and CDR2 FQDESV (reference sequence). There are 14 residues in the CDR3.

Worth noting for this clone: Other DNA sequences of this sample code for an identical CDR3. The chain employs TRBV7-6 and TRBJ2-1; 10 bases map to TRBD2. The CDR3 totals 15 residues. V dropped 1 base and J dropped 9; count of bases not matched to a gene: 6. Germline lookup yields CDR1 SGHVS and CDR2 FNYEAQ. The CDR3 region has the DNA TGTGCCAGCAGCTTAGAAGCGGGAGGGCCGGGTGAGCAGTTCTTC. Amino acid sequence: CASSLEAGGPGEQFF. Looking up the rest from reference TRBV7-6 and TRBJ2-1 gives the full variable domain: GAGVSQSPRYKVTKRGQDVALRCDPISGHVSLYWYRQALGQGPEFLTYFNYEAQQDKSGLPNDRFSAERPEGSISTLTIQRTEQRDSAMYRCASSLEAGGPGEQFFGPGTRLTVL.

The rearrangement links TRBV25-1 to TRBJ1-4; 7 bases map to TRBD1. The CDR3 length is 15 residues. The ends lost 3 bases at V and 7 bases at J; junction bases unmatched: 8. CDR1 and CDR2 from the germline V gene are MGHDK and SYGVNS. The CDR3 DNA is TGTGCCAGCAGTGATCGAACAGGGGCGAGTGAAAAACTGTTTTTT. Its protein is CASSDRTGASEKLFF. Together with reference TRBV25-1 and TRBJ1-4, the CDR3 gives the full variable domain: EADIYQTPRYLVIGTGKKITLECSQTMGHDKMYWYQQDPGMELHLIHYSYGVNSTEKGDLSSESTVSRIRTEHFPLTLESARPSHTSQYLCASSDRTGASEKLFFGSGTQLSVL.

This chain uses TRBV19 with TRBJ2-3; 9 bases are a match to TRBD1. The CDR3 runs to 14 residues. CDR1 is LNHDA, CDR2 SQIVND, per germline (reference sequence). The trim removed 6 bases at V and 6 bases at J, leaving 7 bases unmatched. The CDR3 loop reads CASRDRGDRDTQYF. The CDR3 DNA sequence: TGTGCCAGTAGAGACAGGGGGGATCGGGATACGCAGTATTTT.

As to this clone: Other DNA sequences within the sample encode an identical CDR3. The chain recombines TRBV15 with TRBJ1-4; D gene ambiguous. V lost 0 bases and J lost 7, with 6 bases in between. Germline V CDR1 and CDR2: LNHNV, YYDKDF (reference sequence). The CDR3 sequence is 13 residues long. The CDR3 nucleotides read TGTGCCACCAGCAGAGATTTGTTTGAAAAACTGTTTTTT. Its translation is CATSRDLFEKLFF.

The chain employs TRBV2 and TRBJ2-5, with 13 bases fitting TRBD2. Losses at the gene ends were 6 bases for V and 7 bases for J; bases not matched to a gene: 11. This CDR3 has 16 amino acids. Germline V gene lookup returns CDR1 SNHLY and CDR2 FYNNEI. The CDR3 sequence: CASSTGLAGVRVTQYF. The CDR3 region has the DNA TGTGCCAGCAGCACTGGACTAGCGGGAGTTCGTGTGACCCAGTACTTC.

As to this clone: A read error may produce the germline difference seen at one junction end. CDR3 coding DNA: TGTGCCACTCAGGGGGGCGGCAATGGGCAGTTCTTC. It specifies CATQGGGNGQFF. V is TRBV28 and J is TRBJ2-1, with D possibly being TRBD1 (7 bases). Germline V gives CDR1 MDHEN, CDR2 SYDVKM. This CDR3 comprises 12 residues.

In this sample, this clone turned up once. The chain carries TRBV5-1 and TRBJ2-2; D gene uncertain. This CDR3 has 17 amino acids. CDR1 is SGHRS and CDR2 is YFSETQ in the germline V gene. The germline V and J ends were trimmed by 5 bases and 4 bases, with 21 bases remaining between them. CDR3 nucleotides: TGCGCCAGCAGATCTCCTCCCGGTTTGGACGGCACCGGGGAGCTGTTTTTT. Its protein product is CASRSPPGLDGTGELFF.

The chain uses TRBV10-3 and TRBJ1-5, with TRBD1 matching 7 bases. The CDR3 extends over 16 amino acids. The germline V gene encodes CDR1 ENHRY and CDR2 SYGVKD. The J segment lost 0 bases and the V segment lost 4 bases, leaving 6 bases of the junction unmatched. This chain's CDR3 is CAISGGGGNSNQPQHF. The CDR3 DNA follows: TGTGCCATCAGTGGAGGGGGCGGAAATAGCAATCAGCCCCAGCATTTT.

The V and J genes are TRBV30 and TRBJ1-6; D gene unclear. The CDR3 has 13 amino acids. The V and J ends lost 0 bases and 10 bases respectively, with 10 bases between them. In germline, CDR1 is GTSNPN, CDR2 SVGIG (reference sequence). The CDR3 sequence is CAWSVKGSSPLHF. CDR3 nucleotide sequence: TGTGCCTGGAGTGTTAAGGGTAGCTCACCCCTCCACTTT. Variable domain in full (rest from reference TRBV30 and TRBJ1-6): SQTIHQWPATLVQPVGSPLSLECTVEGTSNPNLYWYRQAAGRGLQLLFYSVGIGQISSEVPQNLSASRPQDRQFILSSKKLLLSDSGFYLCAWSVKGSSPLHFGNGTRLTVT.

The CDR3 region is CASSEVRTSGRVTDTQYF. In DNA form, the CDR3 reads TGTGCCAGCAGTGAAGTTCGGACTAGCGGGAGGGTCACAGATACGCAGTATTTT. The chain joins TRBV6-1 to TRBJ2-3; 15 positions agree with TRBD2. Germline V gene lookup returns CDR1 MNHNS and CDR2 SASEGT. J was trimmed by 2 bases and V by 1 base; bases with no gene match: 4. The CDR3 consists of 18 residues.

The rearrangement joins TRBV6-1 to TRBJ1-5; tentative D call: TRBD1 (5 bases). The CDR3 runs 16 residues. CDR1 and CDR2 (germline): MNHNS, SASEGT. Trimming took 1 base from V and 7 from J, leaving 17 bases between them. CDR3 residues: CASSEVRGRAGQPQHF. The CDR3 region has the DNA TGTGCCAGCAGTGAAGTTCGGGGCAGGGCTGGACAGCCCCAGCATTTT.

This clone has only one observation. The gene calls are TRBV27 and TRBJ1-2, with a weak D call TRBD1 (5 bases). Germline CDR1 is MNHEY and CDR2 is SMNVEV (reference sequence). Trimming took 4 bases from V and 2 from J, leaving 14 bases between them. The CDR3 covers 15 residues. CDR3 loop: CASSSPGAANYGYTF. Here the CDR3 DNA reads TGTGCCAGCAGTTCCCCCGGGGCGGCAAACTATGGCTACACCTTC.